This T cell receptor beta chain was captured by sequencing in a study of beta chain features in type 1 diabetes. General study findings and limits: Moderately but significantly shorter TCRB CDR3s were found in Type 1 diabetes patients in all four CD4+ subsets.

Comments on this clone: Its antigen is unidentified.

The CDR3 sequence is 11 residues long. Germline V CDR1 and CDR2: DFQATT, SNEGSKA (reference sequence). Trimming cost V 6 bases and J 8 bases, with 8 bases left between them. As every portion of the isolated RNA was reverse transcribed, the sequencing read expressed TCRB transcripts. The data were produced by immunoSEQ multiplex PCR, yet TCRdb's version contains in-frame clones alone and is incomplete. The sample has around 160,000 clones, more than 60% seen once; the top ten hold around 0.096%. Material for sequencing was naive CD4+ T cells from blood. V and J are TRBV20-1 and TRBJ1-6, with D unclear. The receptor comes from a man under 40 with type 1 diabetes. CDR3 sequence: CSAEDDSPLHF. CDR3 coding DNA: TGCAGTGCCGAGGACGATTCACCCCTCCACTTT.